These T cell receptor beta chains were read from a single sample in a study of shared clonotypes between healthy human individuals. Produced via immunoSEQ multiplex PCR; TCRdb's table is partial and in-frame only. The sample has about 470,000 clones, about 85% seen once; the top ten hold roughly an eighth. Sequenced material: PBMCs. These receptors originate from a woman between 40 and 50 years old in good health. Some clones in this sample may be carry-over from other donors' samples. Both conserved end residues are part of each CDR3. The order of the fields is D gene, CDR3 length, J gene, V gene, clone size, CDR3 protein, CDR3 DNA. The D gene is left open where the match is weak. Clone sizes are given selectively: once, few, many, or a class where the clone is expanded.

D: TRBD1; length: 13; J: TRBJ2-5; V: TRBV6-5; size: NA; CDR3: CASSSGTGGTQYF; DNA: TGTGCCAGCAGCTCCGGGACAGGTGGGACCCAGTACTTC
D: TRBD2; length: 15; J: TRBJ2-7; V: TRBV9; size: once; CDR3: CASSPRTSGSYEQYF; DNA: TGTGCCAGCAGCCCAAGGACTAGTGGGTCCTACGAGCAGTACTTC
D: NA; length: 14; J: TRBJ1-3; V: TRBV18; size: few; CDR3: CASSPRTSGNTIYF; DNA: TGTGCCAGCTCACCAAGGACCTCTGGAAACACCATATATTTT
D: NA; length: 14; J: TRBJ1-3; V: TRBV29-1; size: many; CDR3: CSVADSASGNTIYF; DNA: TGCAGCGTGGCAGACAGCGCCTCTGGAAACACCATATATTTT
D: NA; length: 15; J: TRBJ2-1; V: TRBV9; size: NA; CDR3: CASSVQGPPYNEQFF; DNA: TGTGCCAGCAGCGTCCAGGGACCCCCATACAATGAGCAGTTCTTC
D: NA; length: 13; J: TRBJ2-5; V: TRBV7-2; size: few; CDR3: CASSFDLQETQYF; DNA: TGTGCCAGCAGCTTCGACCTCCAAGAGACCCAGTACTTC
D: TRBD1; length: 14; J: TRBJ1-4; V: TRBV7-7; size: NA; CDR3: CASSSDRASEKLFF; DNA: TGTGCCAGCAGCTCGGACAGGGCGAGTGAAAAACTGTTTTTT
D: NA; length: 15; J: TRBJ2-3; V: TRBV2; size: NA; CDR3: CASSATTGIADTQYF; DNA: TGTGCCAGCAGCGCTACGACCGGGATTGCAGATACGCAGTATTTT
D: NA; length: 15; J: TRBJ2-5; V: TRBV6-1; size: NA; CDR3: CASSEARGDGETQYF; DNA: TGTGCCAGCAGTGAAGCGCGAGGGGATGGAGAGACCCAGTACTTC
D: TRBD1; length: 13; J: TRBJ1-2; V: TRBV19; size: NA; CDR3: CASSMGQGFGYTF; DNA: TGTGCCAGTAGTATGGGACAGGGGTTTGGCTACACCTTC
D: NA; length: 15; J: TRBJ1-2; V: TRBV7-2; size: NA; CDR3: CASSSTTGGNYGYTF; DNA: TGTGCCAGCAGCTCCACCACGGGGGGTAACTATGGCTACACCTTC
D: NA; length: 15; J: TRBJ1-1; V: TRBV7-9; size: NA; CDR3: CASRRGGTPNTEAFF; DNA: TGTGCCAGCAGGAGGGGGGGGACCCCGAACACTGAAGCTTTCTTT
D: TRBD1; length: 14; J: TRBJ2-7; V: TRBV11-1; size: NA; CDR3: CASSANRGLYEQYF; DNA: TGTGCCAGCAGCGCCAACAGGGGGCTGTACGAGCAGTACTTC
D: NA; length: 18; J: TRBJ2-5; V: TRBV7-3; size: NA; CDR3: CASSLWQQPSTYQETQYF; DNA: TGTGCCAGCAGCTTATGGCAACAGCCCTCCACGTACCAAGAGACCCAGTACTTC
D: TRBD1; length: 17; J: TRBJ2-3; V: TRBV7-9; size: many; CDR3: CASSLLLGQGAGDTQYF; DNA: TGTGCCAGCAGCTTACTTCTAGGGCAGGGGGCCGGAGATACGCAGTATTTT
D: TRBD1; length: 13; J: TRBJ1-2; V: TRBV29-1; size: NA; CDR3: CSAATGEDYGYTF; DNA: TGCAGCGCTGCGACAGGGGAGGACTATGGCTACACCTTC
D: NA; length: 13; J: TRBJ2-1; V: TRBV4-2; size: few; CDR3: CASSQGLYNEQFF; DNA: TGTGCCAGCAGCCAAGGACTGTACAATGAGCAGTTCTTC
D: NA; length: 16; J: TRBJ1-3; V: TRBV7-9; size: NA; CDR3: CASSFRAVLSGNTIYF; DNA: TGTGCCAGCAGCTTCAGGGCGGTATTGTCTGGAAACACCATATATTTT
D: TRBD1; length: 14; J: TRBJ1-5; V: TRBV29-1; size: NA; CDR3: CSVNGQGGNQPQHF; DNA: TGCAGCGTTAATGGACAGGGCGGCAATCAGCCCCAGCATTTT
D: NA; length: 16; J: TRBJ2-7; V: TRBV11-2; size: NA; CDR3: CASSSGRSRLGNEQYF; DNA: TGTGCCAGCAGCTCCGGACGTTCCCGTCTCGGAAACGAGCAGTACTTC
D: NA; length: 15; J: TRBJ2-1; V: TRBV7-2; size: NA; CDR3: CASSLVAGDIYEQFF; DNA: TGTGCCAGCAGCTTAGTGGCAGGGGATATCTATGAGCAGTTCTTC
D: TRBD2; length: 15; J: TRBJ2-3; V: TRBV5-6; size: many; CDR3: CASSRSGSSTDTQYF; DNA: TGTGCCAGCAGCCGTAGCGGGTCTAGCACAGATACGCAGTATTTT
D: TRBD1; length: 15; J: TRBJ1-1; V: TRBV28; size: NA; CDR3: CASSPPWTGITEAFF; DNA: TGTGCCAGCAGTCCCCCCTGGACAGGGATTACTGAAGCTTTCTTT
D: NA; length: 12; J: TRBJ1-2; V: TRBV18; size: NA; CDR3: CASSPGRPQATF; DNA: TGTGCCAGCTCACCCGGCAGGCCACAGGCCACCTTC
D: TRBD1; length: 15; J: TRBJ1-5; V: TRBV10-1; size: NA; CDR3: CASSPGTGKDQPQHF; DNA: TGCGCCAGCAGCCCCGGGACAGGGAAGGACCAGCCCCAGCATTTT
D: TRBD1; length: 15; J: TRBJ1-1; V: TRBV7-8; size: NA; CDR3: CASSWGQGMNTEAFF; DNA: TGTGCCAGCAGCTGGGGACAGGGGATGAACACTGAAGCTTTCTTT
D: TRBD1; length: 15; J: TRBJ2-7; V: TRBV28; size: NA; CDR3: CASSLSARTGYEQYF; DNA: TGTGCCAGCAGTTTATCCGCGAGGACAGGCTACGAGCAGTACTTC
D: NA; length: 17; J: TRBJ2-1; V: TRBV9; size: few; CDR3: CASSVGEGGFLYNEQFF; DNA: TGTGCCAGCAGCGTAGGTGAGGGGGGCTTTTTGTACAATGAGCAGTTCTTC
D: TRBD1; length: 14; J: TRBJ2-7; V: TRBV7-2; size: NA; CDR3: CASSFDRGAYEQYF; DNA: TGTGCCAGCAGCTTCGACAGGGGAGCCTACGAGCAGTACTTC
D: NA; length: 18; J: TRBJ1-1; V: TRBV10-2; size: NA; CDR3: CASSERKGGINMNTEAFF; DNA: TGCGCCAGCAGTGAGCGGAAGGGGGGAATTAATATGAACACTGAAGCTTTCTTT
D: NA; length: 17; J: TRBJ2-3; V: TRBV27; size: NA; CDR3: CASSAIQGLGVADTQYF; DNA: TGTGCCAGCAGTGCTATACAGGGACTGGGGGTGGCAGATACGCAGTATTTT
D: TRBD2; length: 15; J: TRBJ2-1; V: TRBV7-9; size: NA; CDR3: CASSSRGLAGGEQFF; DNA: TGTGCCAGCAGTTCTAGGGGACTAGCGGGAGGTGAGCAGTTCTTC
D: NA; length: 14; J: TRBJ2-1; V: TRBV2; size: NA; CDR3: CASSGGTAGREQFF; DNA: TGTGCCAGCAGTGGCGGGACAGCTGGGCGCGAGCAGTTCTTC
D: TRBD1; length: 15; J: TRBJ1-1; V: TRBV28; size: NA; CDR3: CASSFTGTGRPEAFF; DNA: TGTGCCAGCAGTTTCACCGGGACAGGGAGGCCTGAAGCTTTCTTT
D: NA; length: 14; J: TRBJ2-7; V: TRBV14; size: NA; CDR3: CASSQGTVYYEQYF; DNA: TGTGCCAGCAGCCAAGGGACAGTTTACTACGAGCAGTACTTC
D: NA; length: 18; J: TRBJ2-1; V: TRBV29-1; size: many; CDR3: CSALPWGLSGRQYNEQFF; DNA: TGCAGCGCTCTTCCCTGGGGCCTAAGCGGGCGGCAATACAATGAGCAGTTCTTC
D: TRBD2; length: 15; J: TRBJ2-1; V: TRBV10-3; size: once; CDR3: CAISDLRGSGHEQFF; DNA: TGTGCCATCAGTGATCTGCGCGGGAGCGGGCATGAGCAGTTCTTC
D: NA; length: 19; J: TRBJ2-5; V: TRBV27; size: NA; CDR3: CASRPNPQKSPKGEETQYF; DNA: TGTGCCAGCAGACCCAACCCCCAAAAAAGCCCCAAGGGGGAAGAGACCCAGTACTTC
D: TRBD2; length: 17; J: TRBJ2-7; V: TRBV7-9; size: few; CDR3: CASSAGGTSGITYEQYF; DNA: TGTGCCAGCAGCGCGGGCGGGACTAGCGGAATAACCTACGAGCAGTACTTC
D: TRBD1; length: 14; J: TRBJ1-4; V: TRBV18; size: NA; CDR3: CASSPAGTGEKLFF; DNA: TGTGCCAGCTCACCCGCTGGGACAGGTGAAAAACTGTTTTTT
D: NA; length: 14; J: TRBJ2-2; V: TRBV27; size: NA; CDR3: CASSPRQNTGELFF; DNA: TGTGCCAGCAGTCCACGACAGAACACCGGGGAGCTGTTTTTT
D: NA; length: 15; J: TRBJ2-7; V: TRBV23-1; size: NA; CDR3: CASSLVRFSSYEQYF; DNA: TGCGCCAGCAGTCTAGTCAGATTTTCCTCCTACGAGCAGTACTTC
D: NA; length: 14; J: TRBJ1-4; V: TRBV6-8; size: many; CDR3: CASSYKGGLEKLFF; DNA: TGTGCCAGCAGTTACAAAGGGGGGCTGGAAAAACTGTTTTTT
D: NA; length: 15; J: TRBJ2-2; V: TRBV18; size: NA; CDR3: CASSPVGGRTGELFF; DNA: TGTGCCAGCTCACCAGTTGGAGGAAGGACCGGGGAGCTGTTTTTT
D: NA; length: 12; J: TRBJ2-1; V: TRBV29-1; size: NA; CDR3: CSASFTHNEQFF; DNA: TGCAGCGCCAGTTTCACCCACAATGAGCAGTTCTTC
D: TRBD2; length: 16; J: TRBJ2-1; V: TRBV5-4; size: NA; CDR3: CASSRATSGTYNEQFF; DNA: TGTGCCAGCAGCAGGGCTACTAGCGGGACCTACAATGAGCAGTTCTTC
D: NA; length: 13; J: TRBJ2-3; V: TRBV19; size: NA; CDR3: CASQGSGTDTQYF; DNA: TGTGCCAGCCAGGGTTCGGGCACAGATACGCAGTATTTT